The rows below give T cell receptor beta chains drawn from one sample of a study of regulatory T cells in long-lasting Graves disease. TCRdb passed the multiplex PCR reads through MiXCR, listing each CDR3 protein once. Of approximately 560,000 distinct CDR3 sequences detected, 15% to 20% appear once; the ten largest clones hold around 13%. These data were likewise used in another study, on T cells in Graves' hyperthyroidism and ophthalmopathy.

Sequencing used peripheral blood mononuclear cells (PBMCs), obtained at new diagnosis, from a patient treated with antithyroid drugs. These receptors all stem from a man younger than 30 with Graves disease. Each CDR3 is given with its conserved first and last residue. A D gene is named only where the DNA matches it firmly. Some rows have no size entry. The others give once, few or many, or a class for an expanded clone.

abundance	d_gene	v_gene	j_gene	CDR3aa	CDR3nt
few	TRBD2	TRBV6-1	TRBJ2-3	CASSQREARISTDTQYF	TGTGCCAGCAGTCAACGGGAGGCTCGTATAAGCACAGATACGCAGTATTTT
many	TRBD2	TRBV11-2	TRBJ2-7	CASSLTSGLAAYEQYF	TGTGCCAGCAGCTTAACGTCAGGTCTAGCGGCCTACGAGCAGTACTTC
-	-	TRBV4-1	TRBJ2-7	CASSHERDRASYEQYF	TGCGCCAGCAGCCATGAGAGGGACCGGGCCTCCTACGAGCAGTACTTC
many	TRBD1	TRBV27	TRBJ2-2	CASSSNRGFTGELFF	TGTGCCAGCAGTTCCAACAGGGGGTTCACCGGGGAGCTGTTTTTT
many	-	TRBV7-9	TRBJ2-2	CASSYYASGGELFF	TGTGCCAGCAGCTACTACGCGAGTGGTGGGGAGCTGTTTTTT
few	-	TRBV18	TRBJ1-4	CASSPRQQRGEKLFF	TGTGCCAGCTCACCACGACAGCAAAGGGGTGAAAAACTGTTTTTT
many	TRBD2	TRBV29-1	TRBJ2-3	CSVEQHSGTTDTQYF	TGCAGCGTTGAACAACATAGCGGGACGACAGATACGCAGTATTTT
many	-	TRBV5-1	TRBJ1-5	CASSLSPGNNQPQHF	TGCGCCAGCAGCTTGTCCCCGGGGAACAATCAGCCCCAGCATTTT
few	TRBD2	TRBV20-1	TRBJ2-7	CSAREEKLAGDYEQYF	TGCAGTGCTAGAGAAGAGAAACTAGCGGGAGACTACGAGCAGTACTTC
many	TRBD1	TRBV27	TRBJ2-7	CASSLMGTGFNGEVREQYF	TGTGCCAGCAGTTTAATGGGGACAGGCTTCAACGGGGAGGTCAGGGAGCAGTACTTC
many	-	TRBV24-1	TRBJ2-3	CATSDFGGSADTQYF	TGTGCCACCAGTGATTTTGGGGGTTCGGCAGATACGCAGTATTTT
-	TRBD1	TRBV27	TRBJ1-6	CANSLGTGGSPLHF	TGTGCCAACAGCCTCGGGACAGGGGGCTCACCCCTCCACTTT
few	TRBD2	TRBV6-1	TRBJ2-3	CASSTSGIYTDSQYF	TGTGCCAGCAGTACTAGCGGGATATACACAGATTCGCAGTATTTT
-	TRBD1	TRBV12-3/TRBV12-4	TRBJ2-6	CASSRWTGISSGANVLTF	TGTGCCAGCAGTCGGTGGACAGGGATTAGCTCTGGGGCCAACGTCCTGACTTTC
many	-	TRBV12-3/TRBV12-4	TRBJ1-5	CASSLGGAGLDF	TGTGCCAGCAGTTTAGGAGGTGCAGGATTGGATTTT
few	-	TRBV3-1	TRBJ1-1	CASSHMADTEAFF	TGTGCCAGCAGCCACATGGCGGACACTGAAGCTTTCTTT
many	TRBD2	TRBV27	TRBJ2-5	CASSRAGMQETQYF	TGTGCCAGCAGCCGAGCGGGAATGCAAGAGACCCAGTACTTC
many	TRBD1	TRBV5-1	TRBJ2-1	CASSPRTGEAHEQFF	TGCGCCAGCAGTCCTAGGACAGGGGAGGCCCATGAGCAGTTCTTC
many	TRBD2	TRBV20-1	TRBJ2-1	CSALAGGSYNEQFF	TGCAGTGCTTTAGCGGGAGGATCCTACAATGAGCAGTTCTTC
many	TRBD1	TRBV30	TRBJ2-7	CAWSWTGGEYEQYF	TGTGCCTGGAGCTGGACAGGGGGCGAGTACGAGCAGTACTTC
many	-	TRBV7-2	TRBJ2-7	CASSLAAQPSSYEQYF	TGTGCCAGCAGCTTAGCGGCCCAGCCCAGCTCCTACGAGCAGTACTTC
many	-	TRBV3-1	TRBJ1-5	CASSQGPGNQPQHF	TGTGCCAGCAGCCAAGGCCCAGGGAATCAGCCCCAGCATTTT
many	TRBD2	TRBV12-3/TRBV12-4	TRBJ2-1	CANRPDQRENNEQFF	TGTGCCAACAGACCCGACCAGCGGGAGAACAATGAGCAGTTCTTC
-	TRBD2	TRBV5-6	TRBJ2-1	CASSAGTSGSLSYNEQFF	TGTGCCAGCAGCGCGGGGACTAGCGGGAGCCTCTCTTACAATGAGCAGTTCTTC
-	-	TRBV20-1	TRBJ1-4	CSARSREKLFF	TGCAGTGCCCGAAGTAGAGAAAAACTGTTTTTT
few	-	TRBV19	TRBJ2-1	CASSMGGERDNEQFF	TGTGCCAGTAGTATGGGGGGAGAAAGGGACAATGAGCAGTTCTTC
many	-	TRBV12-3/TRBV12-4	TRBJ1-1	CASRTQGVAEAFF	TGTGCCAGCAGAACGCAGGGAGTCGCTGAAGCTTTCTTT
-	TRBD1	TRBV14	TRBJ2-7	CASSVRQGRSYEQYF	TGTGCCAGCAGCGTGCGACAGGGAAGAAGCTACGAGCAGTACTTC
few	-	TRBV29-1	TRBJ1-1	CSVETQNTEAFF	TGCAGCGTTGAGACTCAGAACACTGAAGCTTTCTTT
-	-	TRBV5-1	TRBJ2-5	CASSFRQPFGETQYF	TGCGCCAGCAGCTTCCGACAGCCCTTCGGGGAGACCCAGTACTTC
many	-	TRBV18	TRBJ1-2	CASSPSADVVGYTF	TGTGCCAGCTCACCATCGGCGGACGTGGTCGGCTACACCTTC
many	TRBD1	TRBV7-2	TRBJ2-2	CASSMGQGSTGELFF	TGTGCCAGCAGCATGGGACAGGGAAGCACCGGGGAGCTGTTTTTT
few	-	TRBV7-9	TRBJ2-7	CASSPTETKHYEQYF	TGTGCCAGCAGCCCAACCGAGACAAAGCACTACGAGCAGTACTTC
-	TRBD2	TRBV4-1	TRBJ2-3	CASSRGTSGGDTQYF	TGCGCCAGCAGCCGGGGGACTAGCGGAGGAGATACGCAGTATTTT
few	-	TRBV6-2/TRBV6-3	TRBJ2-3	CASSTNRQGLTDTQYF	TGTGCCAGCAGTACGAATCGGCAGGGGCTTACAGATACGCAGTATTTT
many	TRBD1	TRBV5-1	TRBJ2-5	CASSSTGTGRQETQYF	TGCGCCAGCAGCTCTACCGGGACAGGCAGACAAGAGACCCAGTACTTC
few	-	TRBV15	TRBJ2-3	CATSRDGGTPSTDTQYF	TGTGCCACCAGCAGAGATGGCGGGACACCTAGCACAGATACGCAGTATTTT
-	-	TRBV19	TRBJ1-2	CASSGSGPYGYTF	TGTGCCAGTAGTGGGTCCGGCCCCTATGGCTACACCTTC
-	TRBD2	TRBV7-8	TRBJ2-7	CASSLTASGGLYEQYF	TGTGCCAGCAGCCTCACGGCTAGCGGAGGGCTTTACGAGCAGTACTTC
many	-	TRBV11-2	TRBJ1-4	CASSLGRHNEKLFF	TGTGCCAGCAGCCTGGGACGGCATAATGAAAAACTGTTTTTT
many	-	TRBV5-1	TRBJ2-1	CASSPPRDKRVNEQFF	TGTGCCAGCAGCCCACCCCGGGACAAGAGGGTCAATGAGCAGTTCTTC